Sequencing of this TCR beta chain was carried out in a study of identical twins. This CDR3 is 15 amino acids long. V was pared by 8 bases and J by 0 bases, with 17 bases between. Germline CDR1 LGHDT, CDR2 YNNKEL (reference sequence). Study-level points and caveats: Compared with models, monozygotic twins showed more out-of-frame TCR alpha sharing. Insertion counts were lower in abundant cord blood beta clonotypes, a trend that memory repertoires did not show.

The table lists this clonotype with a few counts. Its antigen is not identified. Unique molecular identifiers were present on cDNA, and template switching added a universal primer site. MiXCR, run by TCRdb on the 5' RACE reads, gives a single entry per CDR3 protein. The table records fewer than 250,000 distinct CDR3 sequences, around a tenth of them present only once. This chain joins TRBV3-1 and TRBJ2-7, with a weak D call TRBD1 (5 bases). Specimen: memory (CD45RO+) T cells sorted from blood. The clonotype was recovered from a woman younger than 35 in good health. CDR3 sequence: CASCPRPRASYEQYF. CDR3 in DNA: TGTGCCAGCTGCCCCCGGCCCAGGGCCTCCTACGAGCAGTACTTC.